This T cell receptor (beta chain) was sequenced for a study of blood T cell repertoires in COVID-19. Overall study context: Acute-phase and convalescent COVID-19 samples originated in the United States, Italy and Spain.

Seattle patient enrollment occurred during active infection, with longitudinal follow-up thereafter. Sequencing was performed with immunoSEQ multiplex PCR; in TCRdb, only in-frame clones are kept and a portion is missing. The data show around 400,000 clones, approximately 87% seen once. V was clipped by 0 bases and J by 10 bases, with 13 bases between them. CDR3 length equals 15 residues. Germline lookup yields CDR1 MNHEY and CDR2 SVGAGI. This receptor was taken from a woman aged 55-70 years with COVID-19, enrolled during active disease. The V and J genes are TRBV6-5 and TRBJ1-6; D perhaps matches TRBD1 (5 bases). Input material: peripheral blood. Here the CDR3 reads CASSYSTRARSPLHF. CDR3 nucleotide sequence: TGTGCCAGCAGTTACTCGACCAGGGCTCGCTCACCCCTCCACTTT.